This TCR beta chain was recovered during a study of CXCR3-negative and CXCR3-positive naive CD8 T cells. Germline assignment: CDR1 SGHVS and CDR2 FNYEAQ. The CDR3 totals 15 residues. The libraries of TRB cDNA were constructed through 5' RACE using UMI labels. TCRdb reanalyzed the 5' RACE reads and collapses them to one entry per CDR3 protein, without DNA. The sample shows 35,000 to 55,000 distinct CDR3 sequences, and 2% to 3% sits with its ten largest clones. The receptor's source is a human donor in good health. Some clones in this sample may be carry-over from other donors' samples. The specimen was naive CXCR3- CD8+ T cells from blood. The subset denotes: CD45RO-CCR7+CD27+CD95- naive CD8+ T cells lacking CXCR3 (TNR3-). The chain recombines TRBV7-6 with TRBJ2-7; without DNA, the TCRdb call of TRBD2 cannot be checked. The CDR3 loop reads CASSTGGGALDEQYF. Full variable domain (remainder filled in from reference TRBV7-6 and TRBJ2-7): GAGVSQSPRYKVTKRGQDVALRCDPISGHVSLYWYRQALGQGPEFLTYFNYEAQQDKSGLPNDRFSAERPEGSISTLTIQRTEQRDSAMYRCASSTGGGALDEQYFGPGTRLTVT.